Detailed here is one TCR beta chain. The authors' processing: Sequence data from immunoSEQ were junction-only and lacked quality scores; consequently, filtering differed. Repertoires were generated with immunoSEQ multiplex PCR, while TCRdb's copy carries only in-frame clones and drops some. That table supplies the V and J calls and clone size; D and trimming were determined from the DNA. In the table there are a few hundred thousand clones, over 60% of which are singletons. Donors were Caucasian adults residing in Nashville, Tennessee, USA. The sample comes from a study of shared clonotypes between healthy human individuals. Sequenced sample: PBMCs. This sequence was found in a woman between 35 and 50 years old in good health. Some clones in this sample may be carry-over from other donors' samples.

In DNA form, the CDR3 reads TGTGCCAGCAGTTTCAGCTACACCGGGGAGCTGTTTTTT. Translation: CASSFSYTGELFF. The J gene is TRBJ2-2, the V gene TRBV27; D is unresolved. Germline V gene data show CDR1 as MNHEY and CDR2 as SMNVEV (reference sequence). The CDR3 loop spans 13 amino acids. Trimming removed 3 bases at V and 3 bases at J, with 5 bases between.